Sequencing of this T cell receptor (beta chain) was carried out in a study of blood T cell repertoires in COVID-19. The CDR3 has 15 amino acids. Germline CDR1 and CDR2: SGDLS and YYNGEE. Trimming stripped 3 bases from V and 5 bases from J, with 17 bases between. The assay was immunoSEQ multiplex PCR, and TCRdb's table has in-frame clones only and misses some. The data contain roughly 330,000 clones, about 89% of them seen just once; the ten biggest clones take up nearly 6.5%. Sample: peripheral blood. The sequence derives from a man aged 18 to 29 who had recovered from COVID-19. The chain has TRBV9 and TRBJ1-1; D call uncertain. CDR3 sequence reads: CASSAPGREETEAFF. CDR3 DNA: TGTGCCAGCAGCGCTCCCGGACGGGAGGAAACTGAAGCTTTCTTT.